A single sample gave rise to the 28 T cell receptor beta chains below, sequenced in a study of regulatory T cells in long-lasting Graves disease. Time point described: newly diagnosed GD, antithyroid drugs for less than 3 months. PBMC RNA was the source of the TCR library. Arm-PCR of CDR3 regions and iRepertoire HTBI primers were the basis on which TCR beta libraries were built. TCRdb re-called the multiplex PCR reads through MiXCR, storing one row per CDR3 protein. Of roughly 400,000 distinct CDR3 sequences in the sample, less than 20% were seen once. These data were also filed under a second study, of T cells in Graves' hyperthyroidism and ophthalmopathy.

The material was peripheral blood mononuclear cells (PBMCs), obtained at new diagnosis, from a patient treated with antithyroid drugs. The receptors here all came from a young woman with Graves disease.

V gene TRBV28 combines with J gene TRBJ2-1; tentatively, D is TRBD1 (5 bases). This CDR3 spans 18 amino acids. Trimming took 6 bases from V and 0 from J, leaving 21 bases between them. Per germline, CDR1 MDHEN and CDR2 SYDVKM. Written as DNA, the CDR3 is TGTGCCAGCAGCATGCCGACAGTGGGGCTGAGCTCCTACAATGAGCAGTTCTTC. Its translation is CASSMPTVGLSSYNEQFF.

This clonotype came up a few times. The CDR3 sequence is CATSDPGQGSNYGYTF. CDR3 DNA: TGTGCCACCAGTGACCCCGGACAGGGGTCTAACTATGGCTACACCTTC. V and J are TRBV24-1 and TRBJ1-2; 9 bases line up with TRBD1. This CDR3 has 16 amino acids. Per germline, CDR1 KGHDR and CDR2 SFDVKD. V shed 4 bases and J 0 bases; nucleotides not matched to a gene: 5.

In this sample, this clonotype turned up many times. The junction does not match germline at one end; this may be a read error. The V gene is TRBV7-7, the J gene TRBJ2-3; D not certain. Germline CDR1 and CDR2: SSHAT and FNYEAQ (reference sequence). The CDR3 spans 14 residues. The CDR3 region is CASSSTAFTDTQYF. Here the CDR3 DNA reads TGTGCTAGCAGCTCAACAGCTTTCACAGATACGCAGTATTTT.

The CDR3: CASSHSGRANEQFF. The CDR3 nucleotides are TGTGCCAGCAGCCATAGCGGGAGGGCCAATGAGCAGTTCTTC. The chain has TRBV11-2 and TRBJ2-1; 11 bases fit TRBD2. J was trimmed by 6 bases and V by 5 bases; bases with no gene match: 3. The V gene's germline CDR1 is SGHAT and CDR2 FQNNGV. The CDR3 has 14 residues.

There are many counts of this clonotype. The chain is built from TRBV28 and TRBJ2-6; 9 bases align to TRBD1. V gave up 6 bases and J gave up 0 bases; unmatched junction bases: 9. From germline, CDR1 is MDHEN and CDR2 SYDVKM. The CDR3 covers 18 residues. CDR3 DNA sequence: TGTGCCAGCAGCCCTACAGGGGGCGTCGGCTCTGGGGCCAACGTCCTGACTTTC. This codes for CASSPTGGVGSGANVLTF.

There are a few counts of this clonotype. The rearrangement joins TRBV27 to TRBJ1-4; 7 nucleotides agree with TRBD1. After removal of 5 bases from V and 5 bases from J, the junction contained 8 bases not matched to a gene. Per the germline V gene, CDR1 is MNHEY and CDR2 is SMNVEV (reference sequence). The CDR3 runs to 15 residues. As DNA, the CDR3 is TGTGCCAGCAGTCCCGACAGGGAATTCAATGAAAAACTGTTTTTT. Translation: CASSPDREFNEKLFF.

This clonotype was picked up many times. The chain couples TRBV5-1 to TRBJ2-2; TRBD1 agrees at 9 bases. This CDR3 comprises 16 residues. Unmatched junction bases numbered 6, after V lost 4 bases and J lost 2 bases. Germline CDR1 and CDR2: SGHRS and YFSETQ. CDR3 sequence: CASSPSTGGNTGELFF. In nucleotides, the CDR3 is TGCGCCAGCAGCCCCTCGACAGGGGGAAACACCGGGGAGCTGTTTTTT.

This clonotype was found a few times. V gene TRBV7-3 combines with J gene TRBJ2-5, with a weak D call TRBD2 (5 bases). V shed 1 base and J shed 3 bases, with 9 bases lying between them. There are 14 residues in the CDR3. CDR1 is SGHTA, CDR2 FQGTGA, per germline. Here the CDR3 reads CASSLNDGKETQYF. In DNA, the CDR3 is TGTGCCAGCAGCTTAAACGACGGGAAAGAGACCCAGTACTTC.

In this sample, this clonotype turned up once. This likely traces to a read error, being one base from a far larger clone. The chain uses TRBV2 and TRBJ2-1; the match to TRBD2 covers 13 bases. With 6 bases clipped from V and 8 bases from J, the junction kept 1 base outside the gene matches. CDR1 and CDR2 from the germline V gene are SNHLY and FYNNEI. The CDR3 has 13 amino acids. CDR3 residues: CASSGLAGDEQFF. The CDR3 DNA is TGTGCCAGCAGCGGACTAGCGGGAGATGAGCAGTTCTTC.

This clonotype was seen repeatedly, ten times or more. The chain recombines TRBV2 with TRBJ1-1; D ambiguous. CDR1 is SNHLY, CDR2 FYNNEI, per germline. CDR3 length: 13 amino acids. V gave up 7 bases and J gave up 6 bases, with 15 bases separating them. This CDR3 reads CASMEGSFPEAFF. DNA for the CDR3: TGTGCCAGCATGGAGGGCAGTTTCCCTGAAGCTTTCTTT.

Notes on this clonotype: A read error is the likely source, as a far larger clone sits one nucleotide away. V gene TRBV11-2 combines with J gene TRBJ2-1, with 8 positions matching TRBD1. After removal of 3 bases from V and 9 bases from J, the junction contained 1 base not matched to a gene. Germline V gene sequence: CDR1 SGHAT, CDR2 FQNNGV. CDR3 length: 12 amino acids. The DNA of the CDR3 is TGTGCCAGCAGCTTTGACAGGGGTGAGCAGTTCTTC. Protein: CASSFDRGEQFF.

This clonotype was seen only a few times. V usage is TRBV4-1 and J usage is TRBJ1-3; maybe TRBD1 (5 bases). Germline lookup yields CDR1 MGHRA and CDR2 YSYEKL. Trimming removed 0 bases from V and 2 bases from J, with 11 bases in between. The CDR3 is made up of 16 amino acids. The CDR3 sequence is CASSQDWAGPGNTIYF. In DNA, the CDR3 is TGCGCCAGCAGCCAAGATTGGGCAGGGCCTGGAAACACCATATATTTT.

V usage is TRBV27 and J usage is TRBJ2-2; D ambiguous. This CDR3 has 14 amino acids. V was cut by 2 bases and J by 5 bases, with 9 bases left in between. CDR1 and CDR2 (germline): MNHEY, SMNVEV (reference sequence). CDR3 protein: CASSLNGDTGELFF. CDR3 DNA sequence: TGTGCCAGCAGTTTAAATGGGGATACCGGGGAGCTGTTTTTT.

In its sample, this clonotype was seen a few times. This chain uses TRBV6-2 or TRBV6-3 with TRBJ1-5, with D tentatively TRBD1 (5 bases). Germline assignment: CDR1 MNHEY and CDR2 SVGEGT. The CDR3 loop spans 15 amino acids. V was shortened by 5 bases and J by 0 bases, with 11 bases between the two germline ends. In DNA form, the CDR3 reads TGTGCCAGCAGTGGCCGCCAGGGTAGCAATCAGCCCCAGCATTTT. This encodes CASSGRQGSNQPQHF.

This clonotype was counted a few times. The chain links TRBV29-1 to TRBJ2-7; 7 positions match TRBD1. The length of the CDR3 is 14 residues. Looked up from germline, CDR1 is SQVTM and CDR2 is ANQGSEA. Trimming cost V 1 base and J 5 bases; bases outside gene matches: 8. In DNA form, the CDR3 reads TGCAGCGTTGAAGTAGGAACAGGGGCCAACGAGCAGTACTTC. Residues: CSVEVGTGANEQYF.

The rearrangement joins TRBV3-1 to TRBJ2-6, with 7 bases lining up with TRBD1. CDR3 length: 20 residues. Losses at the gene ends were 4 bases for V and 0 bases for J; bases not matched to a gene: 15. Germline V gene sequence: CDR1 LGHDT, CDR2 YNNKEL (reference sequence). CDR3 sequence reads: CASSPRQGRRTSSGANVLTF. The CDR3 DNA reads as TGTGCCAGCAGCCCCCGACAGGGCCGGCGCACCAGCTCTGGGGCCAACGTCCTGACTTTC. Using reference TRBV3-1 and TRBJ2-6 for the parts outside the CDR3, the full variable domain is DTAVSQTPKYLVTQMGNDKSIKCEQNLGHDTMYWYKQDSKKFLKIMFSYNNKELIINETVPNRFSPKSPDKAHLNLHINSLELGDSAVYFCASSPRQGRRTSSGANVLTFGAGSRLTVL.

In its sample, this clonotype was seen many times. V and J are TRBV12-3 or TRBV12-4 and TRBJ2-7; 7 bases match TRBD1. The V and J ends lost 6 bases and 5 bases, in that order; junction bases with no gene match: 7. There are 13 residues in the CDR3. This CDR3 reads CASRPGTEHEQYF. The CDR3 DNA sequence: TGTGCCAGCAGACCAGGGACAGAGCACGAGCAGTACTTC.

On this clonotype: A much larger clone sits a single nucleotide away, making a read error possible. The chain employs TRBV11-2 and TRBJ1-1; D gene ambiguous. Trimming removed 0 bases from V and 4 bases from J, with 15 bases in between. Germline CDR1 and CDR2: SGHAT and FQNNGV. The CDR3 runs 16 residues. The CDR3 spells CASSLEFGKLSTEAFF. CDR3 bases: TGTGCCAGCAGCTTAGAATTCGGGAAGCTGAGCACTGAAGCTTTCTTT. Full variable domain (missing parts from reference TRBV11-2 and TRBJ1-1): EAGVAQSPRYKIIEKRQSVAFWCNPISGHATLYWYQQILGQGPKLLIQFQNNGVVDDSQLPKDRFSAERLKGVDSTLKIQPAKLEDSAVYLCASSLEFGKLSTEAFFGQGTRLTVV.

This clonotype showed up many times. This sequence joins TRBV5-1 and TRBJ2-3, with a possible D match to TRBD1 (6 bases). Germline V CDR1 and CDR2: SGHRS, YFSETQ. This CDR3 region has 14 residues. Trimming took 6 bases from V and 4 from J, leaving 15 bases between them. The CDR3 coding sequence is TGCGCCAGCAAAGGGGGACCGGACGCAGATACGCAGTATTTT. The encoded protein is CASKGGPDADTQYF.

The rearrangement uses TRBV19 and TRBJ1-5, with 8 bases matching TRBD1. This CDR3 has 14 residues. Germline values: CDR1 LNHDA, CDR2 SQIVND (reference sequence). With V trimmed by 5 bases and J by 5 bases, 5 bases remained unmatched. The CDR3 region is CASSARQGYQPQHF. The CDR3 DNA reads as TGTGCCAGTAGTGCCCGACAGGGGTATCAGCCCCAGCATTTT. The variable domain in full, with the rest retrieved from reference TRBV19 and TRBJ1-5, is DGGITQSPKYLFRKEGQNVTLSCEQNLNHDAMYWYRQDPGQGLRLIYYSQIVNDFQKGDIAEGYSVSREKKESFPLTVTSAQKNPTAFYLCASSARQGYQPQHFGDGTRLSIL.

This clonotype was observed many times. The V call is TRBV12-3 or TRBV12-4, the J call TRBJ1-5, with a weak D call TRBD1 (5 bases). The length of the CDR3 is 14 residues. The V gene lost 6 bases and the J gene lost 1 base, with 10 bases spanning the gap. CDR3 sequence: CASRPSGSNQPQHF. CDR3 DNA: TGTGCCAGCAGACCCTCAGGGAGCAATCAGCCCCAGCATTTT.

There are many counts of this clonotype. The chain recombines TRBV6-1 with TRBJ2-4; TRBD1 matches 9 bases. Germline V lookup: CDR1 MNHNS, CDR2 SASEGT. The junction had 7 bases not matched to a gene; V was cut back by 4 bases and J by 6 bases. The CDR3 length is 15 residues. The CDR3 reads CASSGGTGNPNIQYF. The CDR3 region has the DNA TGTGCCAGCAGTGGAGGGACAGGGAATCCAAACATTCAGTACTTC.

The chain uses TRBV20-1 and TRBJ2-3; D gene uncertain. The germline V and J ends were trimmed by 5 bases and 0 bases, with 6 bases remaining between them. The CDR3 spans 12 residues. Germline V gene data show CDR1 as DFQATT and CDR2 as SNEGSKA (reference sequence). CDR3 amino acids: CSAGVSTDTQYF. CDR3 sequence (DNA): TGCAGTGCTGGAGTTAGCACAGATACGCAGTATTTT.

In this sample, this clonotype turned up a few times. The V and J genes are TRBV10-3 and TRBJ2-1, with 8 nucleotides matching TRBD2. V trimming: 7 bases; J trimming: 4 bases; junction bases outside the gene matches: 12. Germline V gives CDR1 ENHRY, CDR2 SYGVKD. The CDR3 consists of 16 residues. The CDR3 sequence: CAITKEGLGVYNEQFF. CDR3 sequence (DNA): TGTGCCATCACGAAGGAGGGACTAGGGGTATACAATGAGCAGTTCTTC.

This sequence joins TRBV19 and TRBJ1-5; no clear D gene. V dropped 7 bases and J dropped 8 bases, with 12 bases sitting between them. Germline V gives CDR1 LNHDA, CDR2 SQIVND (reference sequence). The CDR3 totals 12 residues. The CDR3 sequence: CASNSSPEPQHF. The CDR3 coding sequence is TGTGCCAGTAACTCGTCCCCGGAGCCCCAGCATTTT.

The chain uses TRBV7-2 and TRBJ2-3; D is uncertain. Germline CDR1 and CDR2: SGHTA and FQGNSA. Trimming removed 5 bases at V and 1 base at J, with 10 bases between. This CDR3 contains 14 residues. The CDR3 sequence: CASSHSRGTDTQYF. For the CDR3, the DNA is TGTGCCAGCAGCCACTCCCGGGGCACAGATACGCAGTATTTT.

A few counts support this clonotype. V is TRBV15 and J is TRBJ1-5, with 7 bases aligning to TRBD1. The length of the CDR3 is 16 residues. Germline CDR1 reads LNHNV; CDR2 reads YYDKDF (reference sequence). Trimming removed 1 base from V and 4 bases from J; junction bases left unmatched: 7. CDR3 in DNA: TGTGCCACCAGCAGAGGGGGACAGTTAGGGAATCAGCCCCAGCATTTT. Amino acid sequence: CATSRGGQLGNQPQHF.

Points on this clonotype: The final CDR3 position lacks the conserved phenylalanine or tryptophan, pointing to a likely read error. The V call is TRBV4-1, the J call TRBJ1-2, with TRBD1 as a possible D gene (5 bases). The ends were cut back, 2 bases at V and 5 bases at J, with 18 bases in the middle. CDR3 length: 16 residues. Per germline, CDR1 MGHRA and CDR2 YSYEKL. The CDR3 reads CASSQTRDPSRYGYTL. For the CDR3, the DNA is TGCGCCAGCAGCCAAACCCGGGACCCGAGTAGGTATGGCTACACCCTC.